Following are 17 T cell receptor beta chains from one sample sequenced in a study of cytomegalovirus exposure and HLA in healthy donors. The PCR employed 60 Vbeta primers together with 13 Jbeta primers. The assay was immunoSEQ multiplex PCR, and TCRdb's table has in-frame clones only and misses some. The sample lists about 130,000 clones; 70% to 80% were seen once. Source material: PBMCs. The source of these receptors is a man aged 50 to 60 in good health and CMV-seronegative.

The chain recombines TRBV7-2 with TRBJ1-1; 7 bases are shared with TRBD1. The germline V gene encodes CDR1 SGHTA and CDR2 FQGNSA. The junction had 11 bases not matched to a gene; V was cut back by 3 bases and J by 4 bases. CDR3 size: 16 residues. Written as DNA, the CDR3 is TGTGCCAGCAGCTTGGGTCTCCAGGGGGTGAGCACTGAAGCTTTCTTT. Translating gives CASSLGLQGVSTEAFF.

This chain uses TRBV7-8 with TRBJ2-7, with D maybe TRBD1 (5 bases). The V end was cut by 1 base, the J end by 6 bases, with 13 bases between. The CDR3 loop spans 14 amino acids. The germline gives CDR1 SGHVS, CDR2 FQNEAQ. CDR3 region: CASSLVTRAGEQYV. CDR3 nucleotide sequence: TGTGCCAGCAGCTTAGTTACCAGGGCTGGCGAGCAGTACGTC.

This rearrangement joins TRBV7-9 to TRBJ1-5, with a possible D match to TRBD1 (5 bases). Germline V CDR1 and CDR2: SEHNR, FQNEAQ (reference sequence). V lost 0 bases to trimming and J lost 5 bases, with 8 bases between them. The CDR3 totals 14 residues. CDR3 in amino acids: CASSLAAGDQPQHF. Here the CDR3 DNA reads TGTGCCAGCAGCTTAGCGGCGGGGGATCAGCCCCAGCATTTT. Using reference TRBV7-9 and TRBJ1-5 for the parts outside the CDR3, the full variable domain is DTGVSQNPRHKITKRGQNVTFRCDPISEHNRLYWYRQTLGQGPEFLTYFQNEAQLEKSRLLSDRFSAERPKGSFSTLEIQRTEQGDSAMYLCASSLAAGDQPQHFGDGTRLSIL.

The genes are TRBV11-3 and TRBJ2-2, with 8 bases fitting TRBD2. With 5 bases clipped from V and 3 bases from J, the junction kept 2 bases outside the gene matches. The CDR3 has 14 amino acids. The germline CDR1 and CDR2 sequences are SGHNT and YENEEA. The chain's CDR3 is CASSRGGDTGELFF. In nucleotides, the CDR3 is TGTGCCAGCAGCCGGGGGGGGGACACCGGGGAGCTGTTTTTT.

This clone has just a few counts. The J gene is TRBJ1-1, the V gene TRBV30; perhaps TRBD1 as D (5 bases). V dropped 0 bases and J dropped 3 bases, with 11 bases sitting between them. The CDR3 has 14 residues. Per germline, CDR1 GTSNPN and CDR2 SVGIG (reference sequence). CDR3 residues: CAWSVAGADTEAFF. DNA of the CDR3: TGTGCCTGGAGTGTAGCTGGGGCGGACACTGAAGCTTTCTTT.

The chain links TRBV20-1 to TRBJ1-3; D unresolved. V dropped 0 bases and J dropped 8 bases, with 5 bases sitting between them. Germline CDR1 DFQATT, CDR2 SNEGSKA (reference sequence). This CDR3 is built from 11 residues. The CDR3 region is CSARDRDTIYF. The DNA for the CDR3 is TGCAGTGCTAGAGATCGGGACACCATATATTTT.

The V and J genes are TRBV5-1 and TRBJ2-7; TRBD2 might be the D (6 bases). Trimming took 0 bases from V and 0 from J, leaving 22 bases between them. This CDR3 region has 19 residues. The germline V gene has CDR1 SGHRS and CDR2 YFSETQ. The CDR3 DNA follows: TGCGCCAGCAGCTTGGATGAGGTCGGGAGAACTGTCGCCTCCTACGAGCAGTACTTC. This sequence encodes CASSLDEVGRTVASYEQYF.

The rearrangement links TRBV5-1 to TRBJ2-2, with 8 bases matching TRBD2. Germline assignment: CDR1 SGHRS and CDR2 YFSETQ. The V gene end was trimmed by 4 bases and the J gene end by 2 bases; junction bases not matched to a gene: 4. The CDR3 loop spans 15 amino acids. The CDR3 nucleotides read TGCGCCAGCAGCATAGCGGGGAAAAACACCGGGGAGCTGTTTTTT. This encodes CASSIAGKNTGELFF. The whole variable domain, filled in from reference TRBV5-1 and TRBJ2-2, reads KAGVTQTPRYLIKTRGQQVTLSCSPISGHRSVSWYQQTPGQGLQFLFEYFSETQRNKGNFPGRFSGRQFSNSRSEMNVSTLELGDSALYLCASSIAGKNTGELFFGEGSRLTVL.

The sample holds a few counts of this clone. The J gene is TRBJ1-6, the V gene TRBV5-1; a possible D gene is TRBD1 (5 bases). This CDR3 contains 15 residues. Trimming shortened V by 5 bases and J by 7 bases, and 16 bases separated the two germline ends. Germline CDR1 SGHRS, CDR2 YFSETQ. As DNA, the CDR3 is TGCGCCAGCAGATGGGGGGTCGAGGGGAATTCACCCCTCCACTTT. Translating gives CASRWGVEGNSPLHF. Together with reference TRBV5-1 and TRBJ1-6, the CDR3 gives the full variable domain: KAGVTQTPRYLIKTRGQQVTLSCSPISGHRSVSWYQQTPGQGLQFLFEYFSETQRNKGNFPGRFSGRQFSNSRSEMNVSTLELGDSALYLCASRWGVEGNSPLHFGNGTRLTVT.

The V call is TRBV5-1, the J call TRBJ1-1, with a possible D match to TRBD1 (6 bases). Trimming removed 1 base at V and 5 bases at J, with 15 bases between. The germline CDR1 and CDR2 sequences are SGHRS and YFSETQ. This CDR3 region has 15 residues. The CDR3: CASSLLSGEGTEAFF. CDR3 in DNA: TGCGCCAGCAGCTTGCTTTCAGGGGAAGGGACTGAAGCTTTCTTT.

The chain carries TRBV6-5 and TRBJ1-4; 8 bases agree with TRBD1. V lost 6 bases and J lost 7; bases outside the gene matches: 7. Germline V gives CDR1 MNHEY, CDR2 SVGAGI. This CDR3 has 14 amino acids. CDR3 loop: CASRRTGIGEKLFF. The CDR3 nucleotides are TGTGCCAGCAGAAGGACAGGGATAGGTGAAAAACTGTTTTTT.

The chain is built from TRBV7-7 and TRBJ2-5; D not resolved. The ends were cut back, 5 bases at V and 1 base at J, with 11 bases in the middle. Looked up from germline, CDR1 is SSHAT and CDR2 is FNYEAQ (reference sequence). CDR3 length: 14 amino acids. CDR3 sequence reads: CASSAQASQETQYF. DNA for the CDR3: TGTGCCAGCAGCGCGCAGGCCTCCCAAGAGACCCAGTACTTC.

The chain combines TRBV5-4 with TRBJ1-1, with D possibly matching TRBD1 (5 bases). Germline CDR1 and CDR2: SGHNT and YYREEE (reference sequence). Between the trimmed V and J ends, which lost 2 bases and 0 bases, there was a span of 8 bases. The CDR3 is made up of 14 amino acids. The CDR3 sequence is CASSFGHLNTEAFF. Here the CDR3 DNA reads TGTGCCAGCAGCTTTGGACACTTGAACACTGAAGCTTTCTTT.

The gene calls are TRBV2 and TRBJ1-5; D perhaps matches TRBD1 (5 bases). Germline lookup yields CDR1 SNHLY and CDR2 FYNNEI. Trimming removed 7 bases from V and 1 base from J, with 14 bases in between. CDR3 length: 15 residues. The CDR3 region is CASNTDQGSNQPQHF. The CDR3 bases are TGTGCCAGCAATACGGACCAGGGCAGCAATCAGCCCCAGCATTTT.

CDR3 amino acids: CASMRQEGTEAFF. CDR3 coding DNA: TGTGCCAGCATGAGGCAGGAGGGCACTGAAGCTTTCTTT. V is TRBV7-9 and J is TRBJ1-1; D call uncertain. There are 13 residues in the CDR3. V was shortened by 7 bases and J by 4 bases, with 13 bases between the two germline ends. Germline V lookup: CDR1 SEHNR, CDR2 FQNEAQ (reference sequence).

This rearrangement joins TRBV7-2 to TRBJ1-1; D might be TRBD1 (6 bases). Germline values: CDR1 SGHTA, CDR2 FQGNSA. The CDR3 is 13 amino acids. V dropped 5 bases and J dropped 1 base, with 8 bases sitting between them. The CDR3 here is CASSLDRNTEAFF. The CDR3 region has the DNA TGTGCCAGCAGCCTGGACAGGAACACTGAAGCTTTCTTT.

As concerns this clone: Mismatch with germline at one junction end may stem from a read error. The chain recombines TRBV15 with TRBJ1-2; D is unresolved. CDR1 and CDR2 from the germline V gene are LNHNV and YYDKDF (reference sequence). The CDR3 totals 11 residues. The CDR3 spells CATSRGERVAF. CDR3 sequence (DNA): TGTGCCACCAGCAGAGGGGAGAGGGTAGCCTTC.